This TCR beta chain is drawn from a study of cytomegalovirus exposure and HLA in healthy donors. Whole-study context: Findings of an earlier analysis included some 120 million unique TCR beta sequences from 190 million or so T cells.

The PCR used 60 Vbeta and 13 Jbeta primers. The method was immunoSEQ multiplex PCR; TCRdb's version includes in-frame clones alone and lacks a portion of them. Of 150,000 to 200,000 clones in the sample, approximately 70% were seen once. A remark on this clone: Its antigen is not known.

Losses at the gene ends were 7 bases for V and 0 bases for J; bases not matched to a gene: 5. The CDR3 extends over 14 amino acids. Germline V lookup: CDR1 LNHDA, CDR2 SQIVND (reference sequence). Study-wide points: Later, an analysis found that common viral pathogens appeared to be linked with several of the most significant clusters. The study labeled 170 or so TCR beta chains cytomegalovirus-associated. CMV serostatus was the sole immune exposure data available.

The sequenced sample was PBMCs. The rearrangement uses TRBV19 and TRBJ1-1, with 7 bases that match TRBD1. The origin of this receptor is a woman aged 25 to 45 in good health and CMV-seronegative. The CDR3: CASTLGQLNTEAFF. The CDR3 nucleotides are TGTGCCAGTACCCTGGGACAGTTGAACACTGAAGCTTTCTTT.